These 8 T cell receptor beta chains were sequenced from one sample in a study of CD8 T cells in Susac syndrome. RNA in amounts of about 0.45 to 1 ug was reverse transcribed with random hexamers. TCRdb ran MiXCR on the immunoSEQ multiplex PCR reads and lists one entry per CDR3 protein. The sample holds 100,000 or so distinct CDR3 sequences, roughly 91% seen once. Sample: CD4+ T cells from PBMCs. These receptors originate from a human donor in good health.

This rearrangement joins TRBV28 to TRBJ2-1; D is perhaps TRBD2 (6 bases). Germline V gene lookup returns CDR1 MDHEN and CDR2 SYDVKM. The CDR3 totals 17 residues. Trimming took off 1 base at V and 0 bases at J, with 13 bases between the two ends. This CDR3 reads CASSLYRPGLSYNEQFF. Written as DNA, the CDR3 is TGTGCCAGCAGTTTATACCGCCCGGGACTCTCCTACAATGAGCAGTTCTTC.

The CDR3 DNA sequence: TGTGCCAGTAGTTCTAGCGGCAACACCGGGGAGCTGTTTTTT. This translates into CASSSSGNTGELFF. This sequence joins TRBV19 and TRBJ2-2, with 7 bases that match TRBD2. Germline V CDR1 and CDR2: LNHDA, SQIVND (reference sequence). CDR3 length: 14 amino acids. The J segment lost 2 bases and the V segment lost 5 bases, leaving 2 bases of the junction unmatched.

Written as DNA, the CDR3 is TGCAGTGCTAGAGACCCCTGGGGAGGGTCCGATGGCTACACCTTC. Residues: CSARDPWGGSDGYTF. This chain connects TRBV20-1 to TRBJ1-2, with D hard to call. In germline, CDR1 is DFQATT, CDR2 SNEGSKA (reference sequence). The CDR3 extends over 15 amino acids. The V end lost 0 bases, the J end lost 6 bases, and 17 bases lay between the germline ends.

The J gene is TRBJ2-2, the V gene TRBV12-3 or TRBV12-4; possible D gene TRBD1, 5 bases. The CDR3 spans 14 residues. V was cut by 1 base and J by 7 bases, with 10 bases left in between. The CDR3 DNA reads TGTGCCAGCAGTTTAGTTTTCAGGGTCGGGGAGCTGTTTTTT. Encoded protein: CASSLVFRVGELFF.

This clonotype was seen once. The chain is built from TRBV27 and TRBJ2-2, with D unclear. V shed 5 bases and J shed 2 bases, with 9 bases lying between them. Germline assignment: CDR1 MNHEY and CDR2 SMNVEV (reference sequence). This CDR3 is 14 amino acids long. The CDR3, as DNA: TGTGCCAGCAGTCGGGCCACCAACACCGGGGAGCTGTTTTTT. Translating gives CASSRATNTGELFF.

The V call is TRBV18, the J call TRBJ1-5; D ambiguous. V lost 4 bases, J lost 2 bases, and 15 bases lay in between. In germline, CDR1 is KGHSH, CDR2 LQKENI. CDR3 length equals 16 residues. This chain's CDR3 is CASSREGRVGNQPQHF. The CDR3 nucleotides are TGTGCCAGCTCACGGGAGGGTCGTGTCGGCAATCAGCCCCAGCATTTT. The full variable domain, its missing parts supplied by reference TRBV18 and TRBJ1-5, is NAGVMQNPRHLVRRRGQEARLRCSPMKGHSHVYWYRQLPEEGLKFMVYLQKENIIDESGMPKERFSAEFPKEGPSILRIQQVVRGDSAAYFCASSREGRVGNQPQHFGDGTRLSIL.

J is TRBJ2-7 and V is TRBV13; D not resolved. V lost 5 bases to trimming and J lost 0 bases, with 5 bases between them. The CDR3 consists of 12 residues. From germline, CDR1 is PRHDT and CDR2 FYEKMQ (reference sequence). DNA for the CDR3: TGTGCCAGCAGCAAAGCCTCCTACGAGCAGTACTTC. It yields the protein CASSKASYEQYF.

The V and J genes are TRBV13 and TRBJ2-1; possible D gene TRBD2, 5 bases. This CDR3 region has 16 residues. Germline CDR1 is PRHDT and CDR2 is FYEKMQ (reference sequence). V dropped 5 bases and J dropped 6 bases, with 20 bases sitting between them. The CDR3 spells CASSPSLATLANEQFF. The CDR3 DNA reads as TGTGCCAGCAGCCCGTCTCTAGCCACGCTTGCCAATGAGCAGTTCTTC.